This TCR beta chain was profiled in a study of early T cells in non-severe SARS-CoV-2 infection (dated by TCRdb to the early 2020s). About the full investigation: TCR sequencing used bulk RNA from unsorted whole blood, so alpha and beta chains could not be paired. General conclusions and limits of the study: VDJdb matching was skewed toward anti-spike CD8 responses and likely underestimated virus-specific expansions by missing private and CD4 specificities.

Libraries were made using 5' RACE. Instrument used: NextSeq 500. The TCR library protocol attached unique molecular identifiers to individual cDNA molecules to correct for sequencing error and PCR bias. Both TCR alpha and beta chains were sequenced, and tight co-correlation was observed between alpha and beta sequence abundances in each sample. In the original analysis: Decombinator V4 was used to annotate the V gene, J gene and CDR3 of the TCR sequences. TCRs were defined as expanded if a significant change between any two time points was detected under a Poisson model with p below 0.0001. TCR abundances were normalised to the total number of TCRs sequenced per sample and were expressed as counts per million. MAIT TCRs were defined by TRAV1-2 paired with TRAJ12, TRAJ20 or TRAJ33, and iNKT TCRs by TRAV10 paired with TRAJ18. VDJdb, accessed 1 November 2021, was searched for CMV, EBV and SARS-CoV-2 annotated TCRs, with TCRs annotated for multiple antigens excluded. TCRdb reprocessed the public reads (quality trimming at Q25 with fastp, clone calling with MiXCR) and kept in-frame beta chains. All rows with the same CDR3 protein become a single entry with the most common DNA and genes. TCRdb's processing, not the study's, gives the V and J calls here. For this sample there are around 83,000 distinct CDR3 sequences; more than 9% appear just once. In total, the top ten clones hold 6.5% to 9% of the sample.

From its cysteine to its phenylalanine, the CDR3 spans 15 amino acids. Only CDR3 DNA remains: 45 bases, in frame from the first base. V and J lose 3 bases and 5 bases, and a span of 13 bases separates them. In the germline V gene, CDR1 corresponds to MDHEN and CDR2 to SYDVKM. A case-control design nested within a healthcare worker cohort in London, UK, was used, with weekly nasopharyngeal swab PCR tests and blood sampling performed. Healthcare workers were recruited between 23 and 31 March 2020, during the week of the UK lockdown, and were followed weekly for up to about 16 weeks. To note about this clonotype: There is no known antigen for this receptor. No base qualities exist here, and no much larger clone lies one base off it.

Sequencing used whole blood, obtained at baseline. This sequence uses TRBV28 and TRBJ2-2; too little of a D gene remains to name it. This receptor was obtained from an adult who was a healthcare worker with PCR-confirmed SARS-CoV-2 infection or an uninfected control (not recorded which). In nucleotide form, the sequence is TGTGCCAGCAGTTTTCGACTTTCGGCTACCGGGGAGCTGTTTTTT. Its product reads: CASSFRLSATGELFF.